These 32 T cell receptor beta chains were all obtained from the same sample, sequenced in a study of PD-1 blockade in classical Hodgkin lymphoma. The method was immunoSEQ multiplex PCR; TCRdb's version includes in-frame clones alone and lacks a portion of them. The sample lists fewer than 90,000 clones; 75% to 90% were seen once. Exposure to brentuximab vedotin varied, and each patient had relapsed following autologous stem cell transplantation. The source material was peripheral blood mononuclear cells (PBMCs), sampled at baseline. The receptors here all came from a human donor with classical Hodgkin lymphoma.

J is TRBJ1-4 and V is TRBV7-9; D may be TRBD1 (5 bases). Germline V CDR1 and CDR2: SEHNR, FQNEAQ (reference sequence). The CDR3 covers 17 residues. Between the trimmed V and J ends, which lost 2 bases and 3 bases, there was a span of 16 bases. CDR3 in DNA: TGTGCCAGCAGCTTAAGGGCAGGGAGCCACTCTAATGAAAAACTGTTTTTT. This codes for CASSLRAGSHSNEKLFF.

The rearrangement links TRBV7-2 to TRBJ1-2; possibly TRBD1 for D (5 bases). The CDR3 consists of 16 residues. The V and J ends lost 5 bases and 4 bases respectively, with 20 bases between them. CDR1 and CDR2 from the germline V gene are SGHTA and FQGNSA. Here the CDR3 DNA reads TGTGCCAGCAGCCCCAATCTCCTAACAGGTTTCTATGGCTACACCTTC. This encodes CASSPNLLTGFYGYTF.

This clone was detected only once. The chain links TRBV28 to TRBJ1-2; D gene ambiguous. The CDR3 covers 13 residues. V dropped 4 bases and J dropped 0 bases, with 6 bases sitting between them. Germline CDR1 reads MDHEN; CDR2 reads SYDVKM. This CDR3 reads CASSYGANYGYTF. The CDR3 DNA follows: TGTGCCAGCAGTTACGGAGCTAACTATGGCTACACCTTC.

The gene calls are TRBV19 and TRBJ2-6; possibly TRBD1 or TRBD2 for D (5 bases each). V was shortened by 3 bases and J by 0 bases, with 12 bases between the two germline ends. The CDR3 runs to 17 residues. Germline lookup yields CDR1 LNHDA and CDR2 SQIVND (reference sequence). The CDR3 here is CASSIGGGPSGANVLTF. Here the CDR3 DNA reads TGTGCCAGTAGTATCGGTGGGGGACCCTCTGGGGCCAACGTCCTGACTTTC.

This chain joins TRBV5-8 and TRBJ1-5; D ambiguous. The germline V gene has CDR1 SGHTS and CDR2 YDEGEE. The CDR3 has 14 residues. V lost 1 base and J 4 bases, leaving 9 bases between the germline ends. CDR3 bases: TGTGCCAGCAGCTTGTCGGAGGTTAATCAGCCCCAGCATTTT. This translates into CASSLSEVNQPQHF.

This clone was picked up one time. The rearrangement links TRBV18 to TRBJ1-2, with TRBD1 matching 10 bases. V lost 6 bases to trimming and J lost 8 bases; unmatched junction nucleotides: 9. The CDR3 covers 14 residues. Germline V gene lookup returns CDR1 KGHSH and CDR2 LQKENI. The CDR3 loop reads CASSPDRGLGGYTF. The CDR3 DNA reads as TGTGCCAGCTCGCCTGACAGGGGGCTAGGGGGCTACACCTTC. Using reference TRBV18 and TRBJ1-2 for the parts outside the CDR3, the full variable domain is NAGVMQNPRHLVRRRGQEARLRCSPMKGHSHVYWYRQLPEEGLKFMVYLQKENIIDESGMPKERFSAEFPKEGPSILRIQQVVRGDSAAYFCASSPDRGLGGYTFGSGTRLTVV.

The V gene is TRBV5-4, the J gene TRBJ1-2, with TRBD1 matching over 7 bases. This CDR3 contains 16 residues. With 0 bases clipped from V and 4 bases from J, the junction kept 9 bases outside the gene matches. Germline V CDR1 and CDR2: SGHNT, YYREEE (reference sequence). CDR3 in amino acids: CASSLGQGVDSYGYTF. As DNA, the CDR3 is TGTGCCAGCAGCTTGGGGCAGGGGGTGGACTCCTATGGCTACACCTTC. The variable domain in full, completed from reference TRBV5-4 and TRBJ1-2, reads ETGVTQSPTHLIKTRGQQVTLRCSSQSGHNTVSWYQQALGQGPQFIFQYYREEENGRGNFPPRFSGLQFPNYSSELNVNALELDDSALYLCASSLGQGVDSYGYTFGSGTRLTVV.

The chain couples TRBV10-3 to TRBJ2-7; D remains unclear. This CDR3 contains 12 residues. From germline, CDR1 is ENHRY and CDR2 SYGVKD. Trimming left V 4 bases short and J 1 base short, with 5 bases between. This chain's CDR3 is CAISGNSYEQYF. The CDR3 DNA reads TGTGCCATCAGTGGAAATTCCTACGAGCAGTACTTC.

V gene TRBV4-2 combines with J gene TRBJ1-3, with D unresolved. Deletions cut 0 bases from V and 7 bases from J, with 10 bases between. CDR1 and CDR2 from the germline V gene are LGHNA and YNFKEQ. This CDR3 spans 14 amino acids. The CDR3 DNA follows: TGTGCCAGCAGCCAAGATGAGGGTCTGAACACCATATATTTT. The encoded protein is CASSQDEGLNTIYF.

This rearrangement joins TRBV13 to TRBJ1-2; a possible D gene is TRBD1 (5 bases). Germline CDR1 is PRHDT and CDR2 is FYEKMQ (reference sequence). The CDR3 is made up of 14 amino acids. The germline V and J ends were trimmed by 5 bases and 6 bases, with 16 bases remaining between them. This chain's CDR3 is CASSPGGGVHGYTF. The CDR3, as DNA: TGTGCCAGCAGCCCGGGCGGAGGGGTCCATGGCTACACCTTC. The whole variable domain, remainder taken from reference TRBV13 and TRBJ1-2, is AAGVIQSPRHLIKEKRETATLKCYPIPRHDTVYWYQQGPGQDPQFLISFYEKMQSDKGSIPDRFSAQQFSDYHSELNMSSLELGDSALYFCASSPGGGVHGYTFGSGTRLTVV.

This sequence joins TRBV19 and TRBJ1-1; 9 nucleotides agree with TRBD1. This CDR3 comprises 15 residues. The J segment lost 0 bases and the V segment lost 5 bases, leaving 4 bases of the junction unmatched. The germline gives CDR1 LNHDA, CDR2 SQIVND (reference sequence). This CDR3 is CASSSGTGLNTEAFF. CDR3 DNA: TGTGCCAGTAGTTCAGGGACAGGGCTGAACACTGAAGCTTTCTTT. The variable domain in full, completed from reference TRBV19 and TRBJ1-1, reads DGGITQSPKYLFRKEGQNVTLSCEQNLNHDAMYWYRQDPGQGLRLIYYSQIVNDFQKGDIAEGYSVSREKKESFPLTVTSAQKNPTAFYLCASSSGTGLNTEAFFGQGTRLTVV.

The chain couples TRBV25-1 to TRBJ1-1; 7 positions agree with TRBD1. Germline V gene sequence: CDR1 MGHDK, CDR2 SYGVNS. V lost 3 bases and J lost 10; bases outside the gene matches: 11. The CDR3 is made up of 14 amino acids. The CDR3 loop is CASSDHSGDRAAFF. DNA of the CDR3: TGTGCCAGCAGTGACCACTCAGGGGACAGAGCAGCTTTCTTT.

A few counts support this clone. V usage is TRBV18 and J usage is TRBJ2-2; D is unresolved. Germline CDR1 is KGHSH and CDR2 is LQKENI. Trimming removed 3 bases from V and 2 bases from J, with 10 bases in between. The length of the CDR3 is 15 residues. CDR3 loop: CASSPNPGNTGELFF. In DNA, the CDR3 is TGTGCCAGCTCACCGAATCCAGGAAACACCGGGGAGCTGTTTTTT.

The chain uses TRBV2 and TRBJ2-2; 10 bases map to TRBD1. Germline assignment: CDR1 SNHLY and CDR2 FYNNEI. V lost 3 bases to trimming and J lost 6 bases; unmatched junction nucleotides: 7. The CDR3 has 16 residues. The chain's CDR3 is CASSEPGQGRAGELFF. CDR3 bases: TGTGCCAGCAGTGAGCCGGGACAGGGGAGGGCCGGGGAGCTGTTTTTT.

This sequence joins TRBV7-9 and TRBJ2-3; possibly TRBD2 for D (5 bases). This CDR3 spans 12 amino acids. Trimming pared 5 bases from V and 12 bases from J, leaving 15 bases between. CDR1 is SEHNR, CDR2 FQNEAQ, per germline (reference sequence). CDR3 amino acids: CASSATDSTQYF. CDR3 bases: TGTGCCAGCAGCGCGACGGACTCTACACAGTATTTT.

V and J are TRBV15 and TRBJ1-5; D call uncertain. V was shortened by 0 bases and J by 5 bases, with 23 bases between the two germline ends. CDR3 size: 19 residues. Germline CDR1 is LNHNV and CDR2 is YYDKDF (reference sequence). The CDR3 region is CATSRDWEGAGDSDQPQHF. CDR3 nucleotide sequence: TGTGCCACCAGCAGAGATTGGGAGGGAGCCGGGGATTCGGATCAGCCCCAGCATTTT.

J is TRBJ2-2 and V is TRBV4-2; 10 bases map to TRBD2. With V trimmed by 4 bases and J by 0 bases, 2 bases remained unmatched. The germline gives CDR1 LGHNA, CDR2 YNFKEQ. The CDR3 consists of 16 residues. The CDR3 DNA reads TGTGCCAGCAGCCCAGCGGGAGGGTCGAACACCGGGGAGCTGTTTTTT. Its translation is CASSPAGGSNTGELFF.

The chain joins TRBV2 to TRBJ2-2; 9 bases are shared with TRBD1. In germline, CDR1 is SNHLY, CDR2 FYNNEI. The CDR3 totals 18 residues. With 7 bases clipped from V and 0 bases from J, the junction kept 12 bases outside the gene matches. Here the CDR3 DNA reads TGTGCCAGCAAACTAAGGACAGGGGCTTCGACGAACACCGGGGAGCTGTTTTTT. It encodes CASKLRTGASTNTGELFF.

V gene TRBV5-1 combines with J gene TRBJ2-3; tentative D call: TRBD2 (5 bases). Looked up from germline, CDR1 is SGHRS and CDR2 is YFSETQ. The CDR3 length is 16 residues. V lost 2 bases to trimming and J lost 1 base, with 14 bases between them. CDR3 DNA: TGCGCCAGCAGCTTCATGGCCGGGAAGGGCACAGATACGCAGTATTTT. This encodes CASSFMAGKGTDTQYF.

J is TRBJ1-5 and V is TRBV5-8; maybe TRBD1 (5 bases). The CDR3 extends over 16 amino acids. V gave up 1 base and J gave up 0 bases, with 11 bases separating them. Germline CDR1 is SGHTS and CDR2 is YDEGEE. The CDR3 sequence is CASSLSGGYSNQPQHF. CDR3 nucleotide sequence: TGTGCCAGCAGCTTGAGTGGGGGTTATAGCAATCAGCCCCAGCATTTT.

The gene calls are TRBV10-2 and TRBJ1-6, with 8 bases identical to TRBD1. V shed 7 bases, J shed 0 bases, and the junction held 8 bases outside the gene matches. Germline CDR1 and CDR2: WSHSY and SAAADI. This CDR3 is 17 amino acids long. Here the CDR3 reads CASKLQGGSSYNSPLHF. The CDR3 coding sequence is TGCGCCAGCAAACTACAGGGGGGGAGCTCCTATAATTCACCCCTCCACTTT.

The J gene is TRBJ2-5, the V gene TRBV29-1; TRBD1 aligns across 9 bases. Germline assignment: CDR1 SQVTM and CDR2 ANQGSEA. With 7 bases clipped from V and 5 bases from J, the junction kept 14 bases outside the gene matches. This CDR3 is built from 15 residues. The CDR3 here is CSAEDRGYFGETQYF. The CDR3 DNA reads TGCAGCGCTGAGGACAGGGGTTACTTCGGGGAGACCCAGTACTTC.

The chain couples TRBV5-1 to TRBJ1-1; 10 positions agree with TRBD1. The CDR3 loop spans 16 amino acids. CDR1 SGHRS and CDR2 YFSETQ come from the germline V gene. Trimming at V came to 3 bases and at J to 1 base, leaving 6 bases not matched to a gene. CDR3 in amino acids: CASSSGQGEWNTEAFF. CDR3 DNA sequence: TGCGCCAGCAGCTCTGGACAGGGGGAATGGAACACTGAAGCTTTCTTT.

V is TRBV4-1 and J is TRBJ1-5; tentative D call: TRBD1 (5 bases). The CDR3 has 16 amino acids. Per the germline V gene, CDR1 is MGHRA and CDR2 is YSYEKL. V lost 1 base to trimming and J lost 4 bases, with 14 bases between them. In nucleotides, the CDR3 is TGCGCCAGCAGCCAAGGGCAGGGTTTGAGGAATCAGCCCCAGCATTTT. Its protein product is CASSQGQGLRNQPQHF.

The CDR3 DNA is TGTGCCAGCAGCCCAGCGGGGGCGGGTGAGACCCAGTACTTC. Its protein product is CASSPAGAGETQYF. The V and J genes are TRBV5-6 and TRBJ2-5; TRBD2 aligns across 8 bases. Per the germline V gene, CDR1 is SGHDT and CDR2 is YYEEEE. The CDR3 has 14 amino acids. The trim removed 4 bases at V and 5 bases at J, leaving 7 bases unmatched.

For the CDR3, the DNA is TGTGCCGCCGTACAGGGGGTAGCCGGGGAGCTGTTTTTT. Translation gives CAAVQGVAGELFF. The V call is TRBV30, the J call TRBJ2-2, with 8 bases fitting TRBD1. CDR1 and CDR2 from the germline V gene are GTSNPN and SVGIG (reference sequence). CDR3 length: 13 residues. Unmatched junction bases numbered 8, after V lost 8 bases and J lost 6 bases. The whole variable domain, remainder taken from reference TRBV30 and TRBJ2-2, is SQTIHQWPATLVQPVGSPLSLECTVEGTSNPNLYWYRQAAGRGLQLLFYSVGIGQISSEVPQNLSASRPQDRQFILSSKKLLLSDSGFYLCAAVQGVAGELFFGEGSRLTVL.

The chain couples TRBV2 to TRBJ2-3, with 7 positions matching TRBD2. The J segment lost 5 bases and the V segment lost 3 bases, leaving 8 bases of the junction unmatched. This CDR3 is built from 15 residues. Germline V gene sequence: CDR1 SNHLY, CDR2 FYNNEI. The CDR3 DNA follows: TGTGCCAGCAGTGATAGGGCGGGAGTGGGAGATACGCAGTATTTT. Encoded protein: CASSDRAGVGDTQYF.

V usage is TRBV10-2 and J usage is TRBJ2-2, with 7 bases matching TRBD2. This CDR3 is 15 amino acids long. CDR1 and CDR2 from the germline V gene are WSHSY and SAAADI. V was pared by 7 bases and J by 1 base, with 6 bases of the junction left unmatched. As DNA, the CDR3 is TGCGCCAGCAAGGACATAGCGGGGAACACCGGGGAGCTGTTTTTT. Translating gives CASKDIAGNTGELFF.

The rearrangement links TRBV5-1 to TRBJ2-5; D is possibly TRBD1 or TRBD2 (5 bases each). CDR3 length equals 13 residues. Germline V gene sequence: CDR1 SGHRS, CDR2 YFSETQ. V was trimmed by 4 bases and J by 2 bases, leaving 9 bases between them. CDR3: CASSGGLQETQYF. Here the CDR3 DNA reads TGCGCCAGCAGCGGGGGATTGCAAGAGACCCAGTACTTC.

The chain joins TRBV6-5 to TRBJ1-3, with D unresolved. The CDR3 contains 16 residues. Trimming shortened V by 3 bases and J by 3 bases, and 15 bases separated the two germline ends. CDR1 and CDR2 from the germline V gene are MNHEY and SVGAGI. Written as DNA, the CDR3 is TGTGCCAGCAGTTATTTCGGGCAAGGGATTGGAAACACCATATATTTT. This gives the protein CASSYFGQGIGNTIYF.

The gene calls are TRBV27 and TRBJ1-4, with 7 nucleotides matching TRBD1. The CDR3 has 17 amino acids. Germline V CDR1 and CDR2: MNHEY, SMNVEV (reference sequence). Trimming removed 5 bases from V and 14 bases from J; junction bases left unmatched: 23. This CDR3 reads CASSNGQAAGALKGLFF. The CDR3, as DNA: TGTGCCAGCAGTAACGGACAGGCCGCCGGGGCATTAAAGGGGCTGTTTTTT.

This chain joins TRBV6-1 and TRBJ2-7; no reliable D call. V lost 10 bases and J lost 0, with 16 bases in between. The germline CDR1 and CDR2 sequences are MNHNS and SASEGT. The CDR3 spans 14 residues. The CDR3 region has the DNA TGTGCCAACGTTGGGTCTCCGAGCTCCTACGAGCAGTACTTC. This gives the protein CANVGSPSSYEQYF.